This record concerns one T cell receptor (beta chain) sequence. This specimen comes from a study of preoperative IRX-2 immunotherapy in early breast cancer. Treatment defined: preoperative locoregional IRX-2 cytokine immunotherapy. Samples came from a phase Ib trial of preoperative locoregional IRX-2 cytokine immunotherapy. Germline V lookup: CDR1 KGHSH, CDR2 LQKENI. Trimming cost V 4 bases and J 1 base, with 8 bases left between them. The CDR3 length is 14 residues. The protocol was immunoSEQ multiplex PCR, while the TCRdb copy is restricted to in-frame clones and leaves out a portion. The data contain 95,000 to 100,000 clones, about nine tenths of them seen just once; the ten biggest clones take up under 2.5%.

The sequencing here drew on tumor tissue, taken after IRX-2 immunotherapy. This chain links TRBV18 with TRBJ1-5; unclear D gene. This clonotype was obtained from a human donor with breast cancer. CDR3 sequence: CASSQTESNQPQHF. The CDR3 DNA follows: TGTGCCAGCTCACAAACGGAAAGCAATCAGCCCCAGCATTTT.